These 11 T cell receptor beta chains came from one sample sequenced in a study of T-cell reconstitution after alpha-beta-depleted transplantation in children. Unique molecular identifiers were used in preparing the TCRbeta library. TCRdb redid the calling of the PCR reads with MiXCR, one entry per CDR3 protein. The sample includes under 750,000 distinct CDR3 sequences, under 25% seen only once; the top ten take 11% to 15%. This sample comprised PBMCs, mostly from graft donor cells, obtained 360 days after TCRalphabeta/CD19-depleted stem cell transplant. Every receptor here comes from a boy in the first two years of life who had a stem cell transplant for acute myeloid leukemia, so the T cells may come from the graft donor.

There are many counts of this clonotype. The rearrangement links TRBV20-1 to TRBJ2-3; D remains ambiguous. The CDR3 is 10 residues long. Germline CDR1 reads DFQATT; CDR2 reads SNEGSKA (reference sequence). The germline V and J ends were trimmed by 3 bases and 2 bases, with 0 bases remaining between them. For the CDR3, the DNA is TGCAGTGCTAGCACAGATACGCAGTATTTT. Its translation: CSASTDTQYF.

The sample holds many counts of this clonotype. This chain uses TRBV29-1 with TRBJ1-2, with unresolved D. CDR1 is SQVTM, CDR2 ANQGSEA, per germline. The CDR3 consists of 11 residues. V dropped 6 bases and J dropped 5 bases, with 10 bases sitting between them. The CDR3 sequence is CSVPGGYGYTF. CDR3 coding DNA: TGCAGCGTCCCCGGCGGTTATGGCTACACCTTC.

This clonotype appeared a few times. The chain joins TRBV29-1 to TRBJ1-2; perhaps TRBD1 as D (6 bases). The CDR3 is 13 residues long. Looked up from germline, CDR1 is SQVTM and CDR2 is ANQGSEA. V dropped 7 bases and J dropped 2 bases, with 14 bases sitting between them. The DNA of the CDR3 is TGCAGCGCCCGCCGGAGGGGGAACTATGGCTACACCTTC. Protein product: CSARRRGNYGYTF.

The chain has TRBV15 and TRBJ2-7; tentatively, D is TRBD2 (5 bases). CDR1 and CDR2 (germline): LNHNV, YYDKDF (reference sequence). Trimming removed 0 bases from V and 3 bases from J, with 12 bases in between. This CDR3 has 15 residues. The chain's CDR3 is CATSRDRGIGYEQYV. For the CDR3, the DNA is TGTGCCACCAGCAGAGATCGGGGAATAGGCTACGAGCAGTACGTC.

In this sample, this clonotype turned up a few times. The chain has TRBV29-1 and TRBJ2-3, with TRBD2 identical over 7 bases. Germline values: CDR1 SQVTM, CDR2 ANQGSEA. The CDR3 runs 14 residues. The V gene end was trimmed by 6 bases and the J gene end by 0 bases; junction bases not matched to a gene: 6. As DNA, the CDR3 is TGCAGCGTAGCGGGACGGCTCAGCACAGATACGCAGTATTTT. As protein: CSVAGRLSTDTQYF.

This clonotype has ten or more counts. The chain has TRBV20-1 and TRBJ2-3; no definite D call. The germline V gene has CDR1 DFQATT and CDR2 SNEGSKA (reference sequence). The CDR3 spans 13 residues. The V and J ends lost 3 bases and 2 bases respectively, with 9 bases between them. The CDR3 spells CSASGWNTDTQYF. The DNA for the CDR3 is TGCAGTGCTAGTGGGTGGAACACAGATACGCAGTATTTT.

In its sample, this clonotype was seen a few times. The chain's CDR3 is CSARQGVSYEQYF. CDR3 nucleotides: TGCAGTGCTAGGCAGGGGGTAAGCTACGAGCAGTACTTC. This chain joins TRBV20-1 and TRBJ2-7; TRBD1 matches at 7 bases. The germline CDR1 and CDR2 sequences are DFQATT and SNEGSKA (reference sequence). The CDR3 is made up of 13 amino acids. V gave up 3 bases and J gave up 3 bases; unmatched junction bases: 5.

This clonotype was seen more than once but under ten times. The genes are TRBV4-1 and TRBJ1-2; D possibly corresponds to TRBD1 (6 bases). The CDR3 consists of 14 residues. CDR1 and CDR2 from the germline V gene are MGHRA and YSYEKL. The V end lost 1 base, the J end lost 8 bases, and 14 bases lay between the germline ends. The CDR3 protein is CASSQVWTDEGYTF. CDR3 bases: TGCGCCAGCAGCCAAGTTTGGACAGATGAAGGCTACACCTTC.

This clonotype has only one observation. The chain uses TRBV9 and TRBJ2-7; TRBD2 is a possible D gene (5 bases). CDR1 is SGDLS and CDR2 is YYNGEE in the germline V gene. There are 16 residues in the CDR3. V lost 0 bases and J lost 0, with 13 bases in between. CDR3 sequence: CASSVATRAPSYEQYF. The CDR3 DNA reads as TGTGCCAGCAGCGTAGCTACGCGGGCACCCTCCTACGAGCAGTACTTC.

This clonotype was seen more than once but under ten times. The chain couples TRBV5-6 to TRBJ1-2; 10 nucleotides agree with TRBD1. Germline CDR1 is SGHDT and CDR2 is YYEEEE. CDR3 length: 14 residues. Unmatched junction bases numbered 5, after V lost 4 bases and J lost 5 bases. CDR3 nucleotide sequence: TGTGCCAGCAGCCAGGGACAGGGGTTTTATGGCTACACCTTC. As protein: CASSQGQGFYGYTF.

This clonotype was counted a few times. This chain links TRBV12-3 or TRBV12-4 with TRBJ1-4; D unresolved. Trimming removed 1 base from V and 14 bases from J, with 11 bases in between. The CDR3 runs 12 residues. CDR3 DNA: TGTGCCAGCAGTTTAGTCCCCCCGGTGCTGTTTTTT. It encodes CASSLVPPVLFF.